The rows below give T cell receptor beta chains drawn from one sample of a study of blood T cell repertoires in COVID-19. The repertoire was sequenced with immunoSEQ multiplex PCR; TCRdb's copy has only in-frame clones and lacks some. The sample holds about 330,000 clones, roughly 88% seen once. Input material: peripheral blood. These receptors were collected from a woman in her 50s with acute or convalescent COVID-19. CDR3s include the opening cysteine and the closing phenylalanine or tryptophan. The order of the fields is D gene, clone size, J gene, CDR3 length, V gene, CDR3 DNA, CDR3 protein. A D gene is named only where the DNA matches it firmly. Size is omitted from some rows. Given values are once, few, many or a class for expanded clones.

d_gene: TRBD1; abundance: -; j_gene: TRBJ2-7; len: 15; v_gene: TRBV28; CDR3nt: TGTGCCAGCAGTCCACTATACACAGACAGGGCCGAGCAGTACTTC; CDR3aa: CASSPLYTDRAEQYF
d_gene: -; abundance: few; j_gene: TRBJ1-1; len: 14; v_gene: TRBV18; CDR3nt: TGTGCCAGCTCACCAAGTGCCGGAGGGACTGAAGCTTTCTTT; CDR3aa: CASSPSAGGTEAFF
d_gene: TRBD1; abundance: -; j_gene: TRBJ2-3; len: 15; v_gene: TRBV5-4; CDR3nt: TGTGCCAGCAGCGCAGGACAGGCGATCACAGATACGCAGTATTTT; CDR3aa: CASSAGQAITDTQYF
d_gene: -; abundance: -; j_gene: TRBJ2-7; len: 15; v_gene: TRBV30; CDR3nt: TGTGCCTGGAGTGCCTTATGGTCGGGAAGGTACGAGCAGTACTTC; CDR3aa: CAWSALWSGRYEQYF
d_gene: TRBD2; abundance: -; j_gene: TRBJ2-1; len: 16; v_gene: TRBV6-1; CDR3nt: TGTGCCAGCAGTGCGAGACTAGCGGCCTCCTACAATGAGCAGTTCTTC; CDR3aa: CASSARLAASYNEQFF
d_gene: TRBD1; abundance: -; j_gene: TRBJ1-6; len: 15; v_gene: TRBV6-5; CDR3nt: TGTGCCAGCACTCAAACCGGGACAGGGGTTTCACCCCTCCACTTT; CDR3aa: CASTQTGTGVSPLHF
d_gene: -; abundance: -; j_gene: TRBJ1-4; len: 13; v_gene: TRBV9; CDR3nt: TGTGCCAGCAGCACCCCGGTGAATGAAAAACTGTTTTTT; CDR3aa: CASSTPVNEKLFF
d_gene: TRBD1; abundance: -; j_gene: TRBJ2-3; len: 16; v_gene: TRBV7-8; CDR3nt: TGTGCCAGCAGCTCCAAGGACAGGTCGGGTTGGAATACGCAGTATTTT; CDR3aa: CASSSKDRSGWNTQYF
d_gene: TRBD1; abundance: -; j_gene: TRBJ2-7; len: 16; v_gene: TRBV19; CDR3nt: TGTGCCAGTAGTATAGCCCCCGGACAGGGTAACCACGAGCAGTACTTC; CDR3aa: CASSIAPGQGNHEQYF
d_gene: TRBD2; abundance: -; j_gene: TRBJ2-7; len: 14; v_gene: TRBV29-1; CDR3nt: TGCAGCGTTGTTTCAGCGGGAGGGCCCTACGAGCAGTACTTC; CDR3aa: CSVVSAGGPYEQYF
d_gene: TRBD1; abundance: -; j_gene: TRBJ2-2; len: 15; v_gene: TRBV19; CDR3nt: TGTGCCTCCTCGAGGGGACAGGGGGAGACCGGGGAGCTGTTTTTT; CDR3aa: CASSRGQGETGELFF
d_gene: -; abundance: -; j_gene: TRBJ2-1; len: 12; v_gene: TRBV12-3/TRBV12-4; CDR3nt: TGTGCCAGCAGCTCAGAATACAATGAGCAGTTCTTC; CDR3aa: CASSSEYNEQFF
d_gene: TRBD2; abundance: -; j_gene: TRBJ2-7; len: 16; v_gene: TRBV7-9; CDR3nt: TGTGCCAGCAGCTTGAGGACTAGCGGGGCTGCCTACGAGCAGTACTTC; CDR3aa: CASSLRTSGAAYEQYF
d_gene: TRBD1; abundance: -; j_gene: TRBJ1-1; len: 14; v_gene: TRBV27; CDR3nt: TGTGCCAGCAGTATCGGGACAGCTAACACTGAAGCTTTCTTT; CDR3aa: CASSIGTANTEAFF
d_gene: -; abundance: -; j_gene: TRBJ1-1; len: 13; v_gene: TRBV28; CDR3nt: TGTGCCAGCAGACCCGGACAGAACACTGAAGCTTTCTTT; CDR3aa: CASRPGQNTEAFF
d_gene: -; abundance: -; j_gene: TRBJ2-7; len: 12; v_gene: TRBV18; CDR3nt: TGTGCCAGCTCACTAGAAAGAGGCGAGCAGTACTTC; CDR3aa: CASSLERGEQYF
d_gene: TRBD2; abundance: -; j_gene: TRBJ2-3; len: 14; v_gene: TRBV12-5; CDR3nt: TGTGCTAGTGGTTTCGGCGGGAGCCCAGATACGCAGTATTTT; CDR3aa: CASGFGGSPDTQYF
d_gene: -; abundance: once; j_gene: TRBJ2-4; len: 16; v_gene: TRBV27; CDR3nt: TGTGCCAGCAGGAGATTGGGACAACTAGCCAAAAACATTCAGTACTTC; CDR3aa: CASRRLGQLAKNIQYF
d_gene: -; abundance: -; j_gene: TRBJ1-4; len: 16; v_gene: TRBV4-2; CDR3nt: TGTGCCAGCAGCCAAGGGGGAGGTGCAACTAATGAAAAACTGTTTTTT; CDR3aa: CASSQGGGATNEKLFF
d_gene: TRBD1; abundance: few; j_gene: TRBJ1-2; len: 15; v_gene: TRBV6-5; CDR3nt: TGTGCCAGCAGTCCCGGACAGGGCAGGGGCTATGGCTACACCTTC; CDR3aa: CASSPGQGRGYGYTF
d_gene: TRBD1; abundance: once; j_gene: TRBJ1-5; len: 14; v_gene: TRBV25-1; CDR3nt: TGTGCCAGCAGTGAAGGAGGGGGCCATCAGCCCCAGCATTTT; CDR3aa: CASSEGGGHQPQHF
d_gene: -; abundance: -; j_gene: TRBJ2-5; len: 14; v_gene: TRBV5-1; CDR3nt: TGCGCCAGCAGCTTGACCGGGGGCCAAGAGACCCAGTACTTC; CDR3aa: CASSLTGGQETQYF
d_gene: TRBD1; abundance: -; j_gene: TRBJ1-5; len: 17; v_gene: TRBV5-6; CDR3nt: TGTGCCAGCAGCTGGATTTCGGGACAGGGGGAAAAACAGCCCCAGCATTTT; CDR3aa: CASSWISGQGEKQPQHF
d_gene: -; abundance: -; j_gene: TRBJ2-2; len: 12; v_gene: TRBV9; CDR3nt: TGTGCCAGCAGCGCCTTTACCGGGGAGCTGTTTTTT; CDR3aa: CASSAFTGELFF
d_gene: -; abundance: -; j_gene: TRBJ2-1; len: 18; v_gene: TRBV12-5; CDR3nt: TGTGCTAGTGGTTTAGGATTACTGAGGCTTAGCTCCTACAATGAGCAGTTCTTC; CDR3aa: CASGLGLLRLSSYNEQFF
d_gene: -; abundance: -; j_gene: TRBJ1-2; len: 14; v_gene: TRBV29-1; CDR3nt: TGCAGCGTTGGGGGCCCAACAGGGACGAATGGCTACACCTTC; CDR3aa: CSVGGPTGTNGYTF
d_gene: TRBD1; abundance: -; j_gene: TRBJ2-2; len: 16; v_gene: TRBV5-1; CDR3nt: TGCGCCAGCAGCTGGGGGACAGGGGGCGCTACCGGGGAGCTGTTTTTT; CDR3aa: CASSWGTGGATGELFF
d_gene: -; abundance: few; j_gene: TRBJ1-1; len: 14; v_gene: TRBV7-2; CDR3nt: TGTGCCAGCAGCCTAAACCCCGCGGTCACTGAAGCTTTCTTT; CDR3aa: CASSLNPAVTEAFF
d_gene: TRBD2; abundance: once; j_gene: TRBJ2-7; len: 14; v_gene: TRBV27; CDR3nt: TGTGCCAGCAGTTTAAGACTAGCTTCCTACGAGCAGTACTTC; CDR3aa: CASSLRLASYEQYF
d_gene: -; abundance: -; j_gene: TRBJ1-6; len: 17; v_gene: TRBV7-2; CDR3nt: TGTGCCAGCAGCTTAGACAGCCCATTCTCCTATAATTCACCCCTCCACTTT; CDR3aa: CASSLDSPFSYNSPLHF
d_gene: TRBD1; abundance: -; j_gene: TRBJ1-1; len: 13; v_gene: TRBV18; CDR3nt: TGTGCCAGCTCACAGGGGGCTAGGACTGAAGCTTTCTTT; CDR3aa: CASSQGARTEAFF
d_gene: TRBD1; abundance: -; j_gene: TRBJ2-1; len: 16; v_gene: TRBV3-1/TRBV3-2; CDR3nt: TGTGCCAGCAGCTCCCCCGGGACAGGGGGTTTCAATGAGCAGTTCTTC; CDR3aa: CASSSPGTGGFNEQFF
d_gene: -; abundance: -; j_gene: TRBJ2-3; len: 15; v_gene: TRBV4-3; CDR3nt: TGCGCCAGCAGCTCCCAGCGGGTCACCGCAGATACGCAGTATTTT; CDR3aa: CASSSQRVTADTQYF
d_gene: -; abundance: -; j_gene: TRBJ1-2; len: 15; v_gene: TRBV4-3; CDR3nt: TGCGCCAGCAGCCAAGTTACAGGGTCCCCTTATGGCTACACCTTC; CDR3aa: CASSQVTGSPYGYTF
d_gene: -; abundance: once; j_gene: TRBJ2-7; len: 18; v_gene: TRBV9; CDR3nt: TGTGCCAGCAGCCCCCGGGCTGGCGCGGGACCCTTCTCCTACGAGCAGTACTTC; CDR3aa: CASSPRAGAGPFSYEQYF
d_gene: -; abundance: -; j_gene: TRBJ2-1; len: 11; v_gene: TRBV20-1; CDR3nt: TGCAGTGCTACCGCGAAGTATGAGCAGTTCTTC; CDR3aa: CSATAKYEQFF
d_gene: -; abundance: once; j_gene: TRBJ2-2; len: 17; v_gene: TRBV24-1; CDR3nt: TGTGCCACCAGTGATTTTTCCAGGAACCCGAACACCGGGGAGCTGTTTTTT; CDR3aa: CATSDFSRNPNTGELFF
d_gene: -; abundance: -; j_gene: TRBJ2-7; len: 13; v_gene: TRBV29-1; CDR3nt: TGCAGCGTCCGGTCGGCAGGCGCCTACGAGCAGTACTTC; CDR3aa: CSVRSAGAYEQYF
d_gene: TRBD1; abundance: -; j_gene: TRBJ1-5; len: 15; v_gene: TRBV5-8; CDR3nt: TGTGCCAGCAGCTTGCCCGGGACAGCACATCAGCCCCAGCATTTT; CDR3aa: CASSLPGTAHQPQHF
d_gene: TRBD2; abundance: -; j_gene: TRBJ2-2; len: 15; v_gene: TRBV11-2; CDR3nt: TGTGCCAGCAGCTTAGTAGCGGGAGAAACCGGGGAGCTGTTTTTT; CDR3aa: CASSLVAGETGELFF
d_gene: -; abundance: -; j_gene: TRBJ2-5; len: 17; v_gene: TRBV12-5; CDR3nt: TGTGCTAGTGGTTTGGTACTCGGACCCAGGGGACAAGAGACCCAGTACTTC; CDR3aa: CASGLVLGPRGQETQYF
d_gene: -; abundance: -; j_gene: TRBJ2-7; len: 16; v_gene: TRBV23-1; CDR3nt: TGCGCCAGCAGTCAGGCACGACAGGATGTCTCCTACGAGCAGTACTTC; CDR3aa: CASSQARQDVSYEQYF
d_gene: -; abundance: -; j_gene: TRBJ2-7; len: 14; v_gene: TRBV18; CDR3nt: TGTGCCAGCTCACCCGCGACGGGGGGCCACGAGCAGTACTTC; CDR3aa: CASSPATGGHEQYF
d_gene: -; abundance: once; j_gene: TRBJ2-7; len: 14; v_gene: TRBV7-8; CDR3nt: TGTGCCAGCAGCCCCTCGGAGGGTTTCTACGAGCAGTACTTC; CDR3aa: CASSPSEGFYEQYF
d_gene: TRBD1; abundance: -; j_gene: TRBJ2-7; len: 14; v_gene: TRBV6-5; CDR3nt: TGTGCCAGCAGTTATAACAGGGGGTCCTACGAGCAGTACTTC; CDR3aa: CASSYNRGSYEQYF
d_gene: TRBD2; abundance: -; j_gene: TRBJ2-1; len: 15; v_gene: TRBV10-3; CDR3nt: TGTGCCATCAGTGAACTGGCGGGAGCATACAATGAGCAGTTCTTC; CDR3aa: CAISELAGAYNEQFF
d_gene: TRBD2; abundance: many; j_gene: TRBJ2-2; len: 14; v_gene: TRBV5-1; CDR3nt: TGCGCCAGCTGGGGACTAGGGGGCACCGGGGAGCTGTTTTTT; CDR3aa: CASWGLGGTGELFF